The 19 T cell receptor beta chains reported below all come from one sample, sequenced in a study of CD8 T cells in ankylosing spondylitis (dated by TCRdb to the late 2010s). Their antigen targets remain unknown. General conclusions and limits of the study: A TCR beta motif of about 8 highly homologous amino acid variants appeared characteristic of blood from ankylosing spondylitis patients.

The library relied on 5' RACE. The instrument was an Illumina HiSeq 2500. TCRdb redid the processing of the public reads, applying fastp at Q25 and MiXCR, and retained in-frame beta chains. CDR3 protein duplicates are merged, each entry listing the most common genes and DNA. In this sample the table shows about 450,000 distinct CDR3 sequences, 25% to 30% of which occur a single time. The ten biggest clones cover 0.89% of the sample. The sequenced material came from blood, either unsorted or a sorted T cell fraction (not recorded which). The receptors originated from a male donor with ankylosing spondylitis.

The gene calls are TRBV10-3 and TRBJ2-7; D gene ambiguous. Trimming cost V 4 bases and J 2 bases, with 9 bases left between them. The CDR3 is 13 amino acids. Looked up from germline, CDR1 is ENHRY and CDR2 is SYGVKD. In DNA, the CDR3 is TGTGCCATCAGTGCGGGCAGGACCTACGAGCAGTACGTC. Its translation is CAISAGRTYEQYV.

This clonotype has a count of ten or more. The genes are TRBV11-2 and TRBJ1-5; D uncertain. V lost 1 base and J lost 6, with 13 bases in between. The CDR3 has 15 amino acids. Germline V gene lookup returns CDR1 SGHAT and CDR2 FQNNGV. The CDR3 region is CASSLGTRESQPQHF. CDR3 sequence (DNA): TGTGCCAGCAGCTTAGGAACCCGTGAAAGTCAGCCCCAGCATTTT.

This clonotype was counted between two and nine times. The chain links TRBV10-3 to TRBJ2-1, with 8 bases lining up with TRBD2. Germline trimming cut 5 bases from V and 2 bases from J; bases unmatched to any gene: 11. Germline values: CDR1 ENHRY, CDR2 SYGVKD. The CDR3 covers 17 residues. The DNA of the CDR3 is TGTGCCATCAGTTCCTGGGAGCGGGAGCAGGCCTACAATGAGCAGTTCTTC. Protein sequence: CAISSWEREQAYNEQFF.

This clonotype showed up just a few times. The V and J genes are TRBV6-2 or TRBV6-3 and TRBJ2-1; 14 bases agree with TRBD2. Germline loops: CDR1 MNHEY, CDR2 SVGEGT. V lost 4 bases and J lost 6; bases outside the gene matches: 5. The CDR3 runs 16 residues. The CDR3 coding sequence is TGTGCCAGCAGTTCCCGACTAGCGGGAGGGCCCAATGAGCAGTTCTTC. This codes for CASSSRLAGGPNEQFF.

CDR3 amino acids: CASSLRTDGYNEQFF. For the CDR3, the DNA is TGTGCCAGCAGCTTGCGGACAGACGGCTACAATGAGCAGTTCTTC. The chain is built from TRBV5-6 and TRBJ2-1, with D possibly being TRBD1 (6 bases). The V gene lost 1 base and the J gene lost 3 bases, with 11 bases spanning the gap. Per germline, CDR1 SGHDT and CDR2 YYEEEE. CDR3 length: 15 amino acids. The variable domain in full, with the rest retrieved from reference TRBV5-6 and TRBJ2-1, is DAGVTQSPTHLIKTRGQQVTLRCSPKSGHDTVSWYQQALGQGPQFIFQYYEEEERQRGNFPDRFSGHQFPNYSSELNVNALLLGDSALYLCASSLRTDGYNEQFFGPGTRLTVL.

This clonotype has just a few counts. The chain combines TRBV6-1 with TRBJ2-3; no reliable D call. Deletions cut 8 bases from V and 5 bases from J, with 17 bases between. CDR1 is MNHNS, CDR2 SASEGT, per germline. There are 14 residues in the CDR3. CDR3 nucleotide sequence: TGTGCCAGCGGCCCTTCGCGGACGCGAGATACGCAGTATTTT. Protein sequence: CASGPSRTRDTQYF.

This clonotype turned up a few times. The gene calls are TRBV20-1 and TRBJ2-1; 10 bases are shared with TRBD2. Looked up from germline, CDR1 is DFQATT and CDR2 is SNEGSKA (reference sequence). V trimming: 5 bases; J trimming: 9 bases; junction bases outside the gene matches: 4. CDR3 size: 12 residues. The CDR3 region has the DNA TGCAGTGCTCCTAGCGGGAGCCGTGAGCAGTTCTTC. It translates to CSAPSGSREQFF.

The chain is built from TRBV11-3 and TRBJ2-5; 9 bases are shared with TRBD1. CDR3 length: 16 amino acids. Trimming took 1 base from V and 5 from J; bases not matched to a gene: 8. The germline V gene encodes CDR1 SGHNT and CDR2 YENEEA. CDR3 region: CASSLGQGEVKETQYF. CDR3 DNA: TGTGCCAGCAGCTTAGGACAGGGGGAGGTTAAGGAGACCCAGTACTTC.

The sample holds many counts of this clonotype. The chain carries TRBV5-1 and TRBJ1-1; a possible D gene is TRBD1 (5 bases). V was cut by 4 bases and J by 3 bases, with 13 bases left in between. The germline gives CDR1 SGHRS, CDR2 YFSETQ. The CDR3 consists of 14 residues. CDR3 protein: CASSLGTGDTEAFF. As DNA, the CDR3 is TGCGCCAGCAGCCTCGGGACCGGGGACACTGAAGCTTTCTTT. Complete variable domain (other parts from reference TRBV5-1 and TRBJ1-1): KAGVTQTPRYLIKTRGQQVTLSCSPISGHRSVSWYQQTPGQGLQFLFEYFSETQRNKGNFPGRFSGRQFSNSRSEMNVSTLELGDSALYLCASSLGTGDTEAFFGQGTRLTVV.

This clonotype was seen a few times. The rearrangement links TRBV7-9 to TRBJ2-1; no reliable D call. CDR1 and CDR2 (germline): SEHNR, FQNEAQ (reference sequence). V dropped 0 bases and J dropped 6 bases, with 12 bases sitting between them. This CDR3 spans 15 amino acids. The CDR3 DNA follows: TGTGCCAGCAGCTTAGCCCCGGGTCCCACCAATGAGCAGTTCTTC. Its translation: CASSLAPGPTNEQFF.

The rearrangement joins TRBV7-9 to TRBJ2-1, with TRBD1 identical over 7 bases. V shed 5 bases and J 7 bases; nucleotides not matched to a gene: 11. Germline V gene sequence: CDR1 SEHNR, CDR2 FQNEAQ (reference sequence). This CDR3 spans 15 amino acids. CDR3 region: CASSPLNDRVNEQFF. The CDR3 coding sequence is TGTGCCAGCAGCCCCCTAAACGACAGGGTAAATGAGCAGTTCTTC.

V is TRBV3-1 and J is TRBJ2-1; a possible D gene is TRBD2 (6 bases). V lost 0 bases, J lost 9 bases, and 9 bases lay in between. The CDR3 contains 13 residues. Germline CDR1 LGHDT, CDR2 YNNKEL (reference sequence). The CDR3 loop reads CASSQDPGVEQFF. The CDR3 bases are TGTGCCAGCAGCCAAGACCCGGGAGTTGAGCAGTTCTTC.

This chain joins TRBV5-1 and TRBJ1-1, with TRBD1 identical over 12 bases. The CDR3 spans 18 residues. V was clipped by 5 bases and J by 1 base; unmatched bases: 12. Germline CDR1 is SGHRS and CDR2 is YFSETQ. The CDR3 is CASRLGQGARGENTEAFF. CDR3 nucleotides: TGCGCCAGCAGGCTGGGACAGGGGGCCCGGGGGGAGAACACTGAAGCTTTCTTT.

This chain joins TRBV5-1 and TRBJ2-1; 9 bases are shared with TRBD2. This CDR3 contains 15 residues. J gave up 8 bases and V 1 base, and 7 bases lay outside the gene matches. Germline CDR1 SGHRS, CDR2 YFSETQ. The CDR3 nucleotides read TGCGCCAGCAGCTTGTGGCTAGCGGGAAACGATGAGCAGTTCTTC. Its translation: CASSLWLAGNDEQFF.

The chain employs TRBV20-1 and TRBJ1-1; tentative D call: TRBD1 (5 bases). CDR3 size: 12 residues. Germline V gene data show CDR1 as DFQATT and CDR2 as SNEGSKA (reference sequence). V was trimmed by 5 bases and J by 4 bases, leaving 11 bases between them. This CDR3 is CSASGLFTEAFF. Written as DNA, the CDR3 is TGCAGTGCTTCGGGACTGTTCACTGAAGCTTTCTTT.

This clonotype was seen a few times. The chain links TRBV3-1 to TRBJ2-1; 7 nucleotides match TRBD2. V dropped 1 base and J dropped 9; count of bases not matched to a gene: 9. In germline, CDR1 is LGHDT, CDR2 YNNKEL (reference sequence). The CDR3 has 15 residues. CDR3: CASSQGGGQGFEQFF. As DNA, the CDR3 is TGTGCCAGCAGCCAAGGGGGAGGGCAGGGATTTGAGCAGTTCTTC.

This clonotype was seen a few times. The chain is built from TRBV11-3 and TRBJ1-1; 10 nucleotides agree with TRBD1. The CDR3 has 15 residues. The V and J ends lost 4 bases and 5 bases, in that order; junction bases with no gene match: 7. CDR1 is SGHNT and CDR2 is YENEEA in the germline V gene. The CDR3 bases are TGTGCCAGCAGCTCCCGGACAGGGGGACGGACTGAAGCTTTCTTT. This translates into CASSSRTGGRTEAFF.

The chain has TRBV4-1 and TRBJ1-1; no firm D call. Germline assignment: CDR1 MGHRA and CDR2 YSYEKL. CDR3 length: 15 residues. The germline V and J ends were trimmed by 1 base and 1 base, with 10 bases remaining between them. In DNA form, the CDR3 reads TGCGCCAGCAGCCAAGGTCTAGGGAGGAACACTGAAGCTTTCTTT. Amino acid sequence: CASSQGLGRNTEAFF.

This clonotype has only a few counts. The chain is built from TRBV27 and TRBJ2-7, with 8 bases that match TRBD1. The junction had 8 bases not matched to a gene; V was cut back by 7 bases and J by 3 bases. This CDR3 comprises 14 residues. Germline V CDR1 and CDR2: MNHEY, SMNVEV (reference sequence). The CDR3 DNA follows: TGTGCCAGCAAAGTGGCGGGACAGGTCTACGAGCAGTACTTC. Translation: CASKVAGQVYEQYF.